The 30 T cell receptor beta chains below all came from one sample that was sequenced in a study of CXCR3-negative and CXCR3-positive naive CD8 T cells. Preparation of TRB cDNA libraries relied on 5' RACE carrying UMI labels. TCRdb re-called the 5' RACE reads; every CDR3 protein appears as one record, without DNA. Its table lists 100,000 to 150,000 distinct CDR3 sequences. Material: naive CXCR3- CD8+ T cells from blood. Subset specified: CD45RO-CCR7+CD27+CD95- naive CD8+ T cells lacking CXCR3 (TNR3-). The source is a human donor in good health. Some clones in this sample may be carry-over from other donors' samples.

The chain recombines TRBV19 with TRBJ1-2. The CDR3 extends over 11 amino acids. The germline gives CDR1 LNHDA, CDR2 SQIVND (reference sequence). The CDR3 loop reads CASMGYYGYTF.

The chain employs TRBV29-1 and TRBJ2-7; TCRdb lists TRBD1, though no DNA is available to test this call. CDR3 size: 12 residues. CDR1 is SQVTM, CDR2 ANQGSEA, per germline. Here the CDR3 reads CSALGQSYEQYF.

The chain is built from TRBV29-1 and TRBJ2-7. There are 13 residues in the CDR3. The V gene's germline CDR1 is SQVTM and CDR2 ANQGSEA. CDR3 sequence: CSVEDPIRYEQYF.

CDR3 residues: CSARPPGLYTEAFF. The rearrangement joins TRBV20-1 to TRBJ1-1. This CDR3 spans 14 amino acids. CDR1 is DFQATT and CDR2 is SNEGSKA in the germline V gene (reference sequence).

The V call is TRBV29-1, the J call TRBJ2-3; there is no DNA to check the TCRdb D call of TRBD2. CDR1 and CDR2 (germline): SQVTM, ANQGSEA. The CDR3 is made up of 17 amino acids. The CDR3 is CSVEPGTSGGTQDTQYF.

V and J are TRBV20-1 and TRBJ2-3. The CDR3 extends over 15 amino acids. Germline values: CDR1 DFQATT, CDR2 SNEGSKA (reference sequence). The CDR3 is CSARDRIGLTDTQYF.

V is TRBV11-3 and J is TRBJ2-7; TCRdb's assignment of TRBD1 cannot be checked, as there is no DNA. CDR1 SGHNT and CDR2 YENEEA come from the germline V gene. The CDR3 totals 12 residues. The CDR3 spells CASSSTDYEQYF.

The J gene is TRBJ2-1, the V gene TRBV15; TCRdb's assignment of TRBD2 cannot be checked, as there is no DNA. Germline assignment: CDR1 LNHNV and CDR2 YYDKDF (reference sequence). The CDR3 consists of 12 residues. CDR3 residues: CATGLDPNEQFF.

The chain has TRBV2 and TRBJ1-1; TCRdb names TRBD1, which stays unverified in the absence of DNA. This CDR3 spans 13 amino acids. Germline V CDR1 and CDR2: SNHLY, FYNNEI. The CDR3 spells CARTGGAGTEAFF.

This sequence joins TRBV7-6 and TRBJ1-4. Germline V gives CDR1 SGHVS, CDR2 FNYEAQ. The CDR3 runs to 15 residues. This chain's CDR3 is CASSLGGTTNEKLFF.

The chain uses TRBV15 and TRBJ2-5; TCRdb selects TRBD2, and the lack of DNA leaves this call unchecked. This CDR3 is 18 amino acids long. In germline, CDR1 is LNHNV, CDR2 YYDKDF (reference sequence). The CDR3 protein is CATSSSMGGLVSQETQYF.

The chain combines TRBV28 with TRBJ2-1; TCRdb lists TRBD1, though no DNA is available to test this call. This CDR3 region has 15 residues. In germline, CDR1 is MDHEN, CDR2 SYDVKM. This CDR3 is CASSPGQGTYNEQFF.

The chain uses TRBV5-6 and TRBJ2-1. Germline CDR1 is SGHDT and CDR2 is YYEEEE. The CDR3 has 15 residues. CDR3 sequence reads: CASSLAGSAYNEQFF.

The chain couples TRBV29-1 to TRBJ2-7. CDR1 is SQVTM and CDR2 is ANQGSEA in the germline V gene. The CDR3 consists of 12 residues. CDR3: CSVEVSSVEQYF.

The rearrangement joins TRBV7-2 to TRBJ2-3. Per germline, CDR1 SGHTA and CDR2 FQGNSA. The CDR3 spans 13 residues. CDR3: CASSLDNTDTQYF.

The chain joins TRBV7-9 to TRBJ2-1; TCRdb designates TRBD1, a call that cannot be tested without DNA. Germline CDR1 and CDR2: SEHNR and FQNEAQ (reference sequence). The CDR3 length is 15 residues. CDR3 region: CASSFSGQWYNEQFF.

The rearrangement uses TRBV3-1 and TRBJ1-1; no DNA is available, so the TRBD1 call from TCRdb remains unchecked. Looked up from germline, CDR1 is LGHDT and CDR2 is YNNKEL (reference sequence). This CDR3 has 14 residues. CDR3 sequence: CASTQGQGNTEAFF.

The CDR3 protein is CASSENSGENTGELFF. The rearrangement joins TRBV6-4 to TRBJ2-2; there is no DNA to check the TCRdb D call of TRBD2. This CDR3 region has 16 residues. Germline CDR1 and CDR2: MRHNA and SNTAGT.

This rearrangement joins TRBV7-3 to TRBJ2-2; the TCRdb call, TRBD2, lacks DNA for checking. The CDR3 contains 17 residues. Looked up from germline, CDR1 is SGHTA and CDR2 is FQGTGA. CDR3 region: CASSLTQLAGGSGELFF.

V usage is TRBV11-2 and J usage is TRBJ2-7; checking the TCRdb D call of TRBD2 is not possible without DNA. The CDR3 has 19 residues. Per germline, CDR1 SGHAT and CDR2 FQNNGV. The CDR3 reads CASSFIWGMGLAGSYEQYF.

The CDR3 spells CSAAGGREPYEQYF. The chain links TRBV20-1 to TRBJ2-7; TCRdb lists TRBD2, though no DNA is available to test this call. The germline V gene has CDR1 DFQATT and CDR2 SNEGSKA (reference sequence). The CDR3 spans 14 residues.

The CDR3 loop reads CSARASGHDASYEQYF. The rearrangement links TRBV20-1 to TRBJ2-7. CDR3 length: 16 residues. Germline-derived CDR1 and CDR2 are DFQATT and SNEGSKA (reference sequence).

The V gene is TRBV20-1, the J gene TRBJ2-7; TCRdb picks TRBD2, but there is no DNA to check that call. The length of the CDR3 is 16 residues. Per germline, CDR1 DFQATT and CDR2 SNEGSKA (reference sequence). The CDR3: CSASPPLAGAFYEQYF.

This chain joins TRBV6-2 or TRBV6-3 and TRBJ2-2; the TCRdb D gene call, TRBD1, has no DNA to confirm it. This CDR3 has 12 residues. Germline CDR1 MNHEY, CDR2 SVGEGT. The CDR3: CASMSADGELFF.

The V gene is TRBV20-1, the J gene TRBJ2-7; TCRdb names TRBD2, which stays unverified in the absence of DNA. This CDR3 spans 13 amino acids. Germline V gives CDR1 DFQATT, CDR2 SNEGSKA (reference sequence). The CDR3 spells CSAREGTTYEQYF.

The chain carries TRBV13 and TRBJ2-2; TCRdb selects TRBD1, and the lack of DNA leaves this call unchecked. Germline V gives CDR1 PRHDT, CDR2 FYEKMQ (reference sequence). This CDR3 region has 15 residues. The CDR3 loop reads CASSLRDANTGELFF.

The CDR3 loop is CASSQDDSGANVLTF. This chain links TRBV4-3 with TRBJ2-6. Germline-derived CDR1 and CDR2 are LGHNA and YSLEER. There are 15 residues in the CDR3.

The chain uses TRBV15 and TRBJ2-7; TCRdb gives TRBD2 as the D gene, but with no DNA this cannot be confirmed. Per the germline V gene, CDR1 is LNHNV and CDR2 is YYDKDF (reference sequence). This CDR3 region has 13 residues. The chain's CDR3 is CATSSGTQTEQYF.

V usage is TRBV7-6 and J usage is TRBJ2-7; the TCRdb D gene call, TRBD2, has no DNA to confirm it. The CDR3 has 13 residues. The germline V gene has CDR1 SGHVS and CDR2 FNYEAQ. The CDR3: CASSPRMGREQYF.

This chain connects TRBV24-1 to TRBJ2-7; TCRdb outputs TRBD1, but without DNA this stays unchecked. CDR3 length equals 15 residues. Germline values: CDR1 KGHDR, CDR2 SFDVKD. Here the CDR3 reads CATSGTGARSYEQYF.